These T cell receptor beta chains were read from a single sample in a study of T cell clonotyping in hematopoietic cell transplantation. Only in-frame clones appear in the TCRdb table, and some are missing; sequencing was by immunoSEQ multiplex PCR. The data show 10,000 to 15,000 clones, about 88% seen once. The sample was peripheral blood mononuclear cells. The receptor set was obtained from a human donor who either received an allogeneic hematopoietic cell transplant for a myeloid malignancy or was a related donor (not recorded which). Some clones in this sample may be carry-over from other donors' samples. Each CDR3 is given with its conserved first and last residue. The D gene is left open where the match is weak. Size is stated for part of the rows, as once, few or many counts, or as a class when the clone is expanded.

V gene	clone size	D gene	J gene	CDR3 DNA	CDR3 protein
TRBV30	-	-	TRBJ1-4	TGTGCCTGGAGTAGACCACTTCTGAGTGAAAAACTGTTTTTT	CAWSRPLLSEKLFF
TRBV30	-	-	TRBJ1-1	TGTGCCTGGAGTTCGACTGGGATATCAGCTTTCTTT	CAWSSTGISAFF
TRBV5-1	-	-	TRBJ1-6	TGCGCCAGCAGCTCACGGCAAAAAAGGGAATCACCCCTCCACTTT	CASSSRQKRESPLHF
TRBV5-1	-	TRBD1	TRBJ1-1	TGCGCCAGCTCCCTAGGGGGCAACACTGAAGCTTTCTTT	CASSLGGNTEAFF
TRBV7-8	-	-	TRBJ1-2	TGTGCCAGCAGCTTAAGATCATGGGGCTACACCTTC	CASSLRSWGYTF
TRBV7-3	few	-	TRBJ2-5	TGTGCCAGCAGCTTACGAAGGGATAGTGAGACCCAGTACTTC	CASSLRRDSETQYF
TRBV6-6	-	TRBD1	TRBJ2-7	TGTGCCAGCACCCTAGGTGCGGGACAGGGCTCGTCCGAGCAGTACTTC	CASTLGAGQGSSEQYF
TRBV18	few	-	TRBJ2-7	TGTGCCAGCTCACCACAGTACGGAGGCTACGAGCAGTACTTC	CASSPQYGGYEQYF
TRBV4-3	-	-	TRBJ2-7	TGCGCCAGCAGCCAAGATTGGGCGGGCTCCTACGAGCAGTACTTC	CASSQDWAGSYEQYF
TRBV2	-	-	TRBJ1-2	TGTGCCAGCAGTTTAACGAATTGGCCTTATGGCTACACCTTC	CASSLTNWPYGYTF
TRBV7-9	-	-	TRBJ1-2	TGTGCCAGCAGCCAACGGGAGGGAGACTATGGCTACACCTTC	CASSQREGDYGYTF
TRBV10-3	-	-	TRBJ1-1	TGTGCCATCAGTGACTCGGCCACTGAAGCTTTCTTT	CAISDSATEAFF
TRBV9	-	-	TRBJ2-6	TGTGCCAGCAGCGTAGCGTCGCGCGCTGGGGCCAACGTCCTGACTTTC	CASSVASRAGANVLTF
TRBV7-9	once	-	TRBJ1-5	TGTGCCAGCAGCTTTGGGAGGGGCCTCAATCAGCCCCAGCATTTT	CASSFGRGLNQPQHF
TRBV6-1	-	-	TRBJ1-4	TGTGCCAGCAGTGAAGGACGGTATAATGAAAAACTGTTTTTT	CASSEGRYNEKLFF
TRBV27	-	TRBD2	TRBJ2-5	TGTGCCAGCAGTTTATTCGCGGGGGGACGGGAGACCCAGTACTTC	CASSLFAGGRETQYF
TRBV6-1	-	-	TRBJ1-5	TGTGCCAGCCACCAGGTCAGCCAGCCCCAGCATTTT	CASHQVSQPQHF
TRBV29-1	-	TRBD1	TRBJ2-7	TGCAGCGTTGGAGGGACAGGGAGTAGATACGAGCAGTACTTC	CSVGGTGSRYEQYF
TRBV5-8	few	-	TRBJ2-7	TGTGCCAGCAGCTTGGCGCACTACGAGCAGTACTTC	CASSLAHYEQYF
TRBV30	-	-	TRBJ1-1	TGTGCCTGGCTGTCTTCTCCGGGGACTGAAGCTTTCTTT	CAWLSSPGTEAFF
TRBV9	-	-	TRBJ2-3	TGTGCCAGCAGCGTAGAGGGGGGGATGGGCACAGATACGCAGTATTTT	CASSVEGGMGTDTQYF
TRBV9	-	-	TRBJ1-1	TGTGCCAGCAGCGTAGGGGGATACGGGACTGAAGCTTTCTTT	CASSVGGYGTEAFF
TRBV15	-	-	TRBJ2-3	TGTGCCACCAGCAGACTTCCAGGGAGCGGCACAGATACGCAGTATTTT	CATSRLPGSGTDTQYF
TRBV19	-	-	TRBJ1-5	TGTGCCAGTAGTAGGGCCCAGGGCGACCCAAATCAGCCCCAGCATTTT	CASSRAQGDPNQPQHF
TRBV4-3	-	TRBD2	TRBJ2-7	TGCGCCAGCAGCCGAGGACTAGCGGGGGGCGGTAGGTACGAGCAGTACTTC	CASSRGLAGGGRYEQYF
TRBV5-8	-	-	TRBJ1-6	TGTGCCAGCAGGTCGGGACTCAGCTCCTATAATTCACCCCTCCACTTT	CASRSGLSSYNSPLHF
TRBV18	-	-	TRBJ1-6	TGTGCCAGCTCAGCTAATCCAGGGTACCCCCTCCACTTT	CASSANPGYPLHF
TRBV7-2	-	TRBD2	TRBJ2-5	TGTGCCAGCAGCTTTCCGGGGGGGCAGGAGACCCAGTACTTC	CASSFPGGQETQYF
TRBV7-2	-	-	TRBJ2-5	TGTGCCAGCAGCTTGAACGGAGGACAGCAAGAGACCCAGTACTTC	CASSLNGGQQETQYF
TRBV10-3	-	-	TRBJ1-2	TGTGCCATCAGTGATCTAGGCCAGGGGTCCTATGGCTACACCTTC	CAISDLGQGSYGYTF
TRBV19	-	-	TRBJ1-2	TGTGCCAGTAGTATGAAAGGGTCTGGCTACACCTTC	CASSMKGSGYTF
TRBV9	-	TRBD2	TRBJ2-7	TGTGCCAGCAGCGTAGGGGAGGGTCCCTCCTACGAGCAGTACTTC	CASSVGEGPSYEQYF
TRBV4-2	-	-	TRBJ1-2	TGTGCCAGCAGCCCCACAGGGAACGAAGACTATGGCTACACCTTC	CASSPTGNEDYGYTF
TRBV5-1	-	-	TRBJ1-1	TGCGCCAGCAGCCGTGAGATGAACACTGAAGCTTTCTTT	CASSREMNTEAFF
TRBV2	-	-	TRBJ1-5	TGTGCCAGCAAGGGGGTCCGAAATCAGCCCCAGCATTTT	CASKGVRNQPQHF
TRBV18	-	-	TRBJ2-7	TGTGCCAGCTCACCTTTAGACATTGGGTCCGAGCAGTACTTC	CASSPLDIGSEQYF
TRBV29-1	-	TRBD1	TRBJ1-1	TGCAGCGGGGACAGGGGGCCTAACACTGAAGCTTTCTTT	CSGDRGPNTEAFF
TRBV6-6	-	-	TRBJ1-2	TGTGCCAGCAGACATCAGGGGCCCGATGGCTACACCTTC	CASRHQGPDGYTF
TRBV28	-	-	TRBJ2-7	TGTGCCAGCAGTCCGATGACAACCCCTTACGAGCAGTACTTC	CASSPMTTPYEQYF
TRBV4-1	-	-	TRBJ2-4	TGCGCCAGCAGCCAAGTCACGATAGCCAAAAACATTCAGTACTTC	CASSQVTIAKNIQYF
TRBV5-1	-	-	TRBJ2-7	TGCGCCAGCAAGGGGGATCACTACGAGCAGTACTTC	CASKGDHYEQYF
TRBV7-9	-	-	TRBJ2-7	TGTGCCAGCAGTACAGCGGCCCACGAGCAGTACTTC	CASSTAAHEQYF
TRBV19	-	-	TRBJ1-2	TGTGCCAGTAGTAGGGGGGGGGCTGGTGGCGGCTACACCTTC	CASSRGGAGGGYTF
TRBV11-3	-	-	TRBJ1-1	TGTGCCAGCAGCTTAGAAAGTGGGACTGAAGCTTTCTTT	CASSLESGTEAFF
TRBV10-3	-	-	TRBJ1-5	TGTGCCATCAGTGAGTCCGGGGCGGACAATCAGCCCCAGCATTTT	CAISESGADNQPQHF
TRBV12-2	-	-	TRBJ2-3	TGTGCAAGTCGCAAGCACCACCATTGGGATTGGGGCACAGATACGCAGTATTTT	CASRKHHHWDWGTDTQYF
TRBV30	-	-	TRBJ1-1	TGTGCCTGGAGTACCCCAGGGGTCGGCACTGAAGCTTTCTTT	CAWSTPGVGTEAFF
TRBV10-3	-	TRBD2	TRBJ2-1	TGTGCCACCGACCTAGCGGGGGATAATGAGCAGTTCTTC	CATDLAGDNEQFF
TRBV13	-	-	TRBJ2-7	TGTGCCAGCAGCGCCCGGGATCAGGCCTACGAGCAGTACTTC	CASSARDQAYEQYF
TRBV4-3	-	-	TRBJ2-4	TGCGCCAGCAGCCAAGATGGAGGGTGGGGGAACATTCAGTACTTC	CASSQDGGWGNIQYF
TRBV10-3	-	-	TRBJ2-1	TGTGCCATCAGTGAGTGGGCAGCTGACTCCTACAATGAGCAGTTCTTC	CAISEWAADSYNEQFF
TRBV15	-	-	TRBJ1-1	TGTGCCACCAGCACCGCCAGGGGAATGAACACTGAAGCTTTCTTT	CATSTARGMNTEAFF